One and the same sample provided the 25 T cell receptor beta chains below, sequenced in a study of T-cell memory formation after mild COVID-19. MiXCR, run by TCRdb on the 5' RACE reads, gives a single entry per CDR3 protein. The table includes about 430,000 distinct CDR3 sequences, under 20% detected once. Sequenced: PBMCs or a T cell subset sorted from them (not recorded which). These receptors were collected from a man aged 18 to 35 who had mild COVID-19 (a few samples of this study predate the infection). Cell type and time point are not known.

This clonotype was recorded at least ten times. The V call is TRBV7-9, the J call TRBJ1-1, with TRBD1 matching 7 bases. V was clipped by 2 bases and J by 4 bases; unmatched bases: 4. Germline V gives CDR1 SEHNR, CDR2 FQNEAQ (reference sequence). This CDR3 contains 14 residues. CDR3: CASSLSAGGTEAFF. The CDR3 DNA follows: TGTGCCAGCAGCTTATCTGCAGGGGGCACTGAAGCTTTCTTT.

The chain carries TRBV20-1 and TRBJ1-6; no firm D call. The CDR3 extends over 16 amino acids. The V end was cut by 0 bases, the J end by 8 bases, with 17 bases between. CDR1 DFQATT and CDR2 SNEGSKA come from the germline V gene (reference sequence). The CDR3: CSARDPFAGRDSPLHF. Written as DNA, the CDR3 is TGCAGTGCTAGAGACCCCTTCGCAGGAAGGGATTCACCCCTCCACTTT.

The chain joins TRBV2 to TRBJ1-4; D is possibly TRBD1 (6 bases). V lost 2 bases and J 8 bases, leaving 12 bases between the germline ends. Germline assignment: CDR1 SNHLY and CDR2 FYNNEI. The CDR3 length is 14 residues. The CDR3 region is CASSEYGGREKLFF. Written as DNA, the CDR3 is TGTGCCAGCAGTGAATATGGGGGCAGGGAAAAACTGTTTTTT.

This clonotype was seen more than once but under ten times. The chain employs TRBV7-9 and TRBJ2-2, with D possibly being TRBD1 (6 bases). Trimming took off 5 bases at V and 6 bases at J, with 10 bases between the two ends. The CDR3 runs to 13 residues. Germline CDR1 SEHNR, CDR2 FQNEAQ (reference sequence). The CDR3, as DNA: TGTGCCAGCAGCGCACAGGGACCCGGGGAGCTGTTTTTT. Translation: CASSAQGPGELFF.

V and J are TRBV7-9 and TRBJ2-1, with D perhaps matching TRBD1 (5 bases). V dropped 3 bases and J dropped 8 bases, with 17 bases sitting between them. CDR3 size: 15 residues. CDR1 is SEHNR and CDR2 is FQNEAQ in the germline V gene (reference sequence). The DNA for the CDR3 is TGTGCCAGCAGCTTGGCACAGGAGAGAGCCTATGAGCAGTTCTTC. This codes for CASSLAQERAYEQFF.

This clonotype was observed a few times. The V gene is TRBV7-3, the J gene TRBJ2-2; 10 nucleotides agree with TRBD1. The V segment lost 1 base and the J segment 1 base; nucleotides outside the gene matches: 3. Germline CDR1 is SGHTA and CDR2 is FQGTGA. CDR3 length equals 17 residues. CDR3 amino acids: CASSLIRDRGNTGELFF. DNA for the CDR3: TGTGCCAGCAGCTTAATCCGGGACAGGGGGAACACCGGGGAGCTGTTTTTT.

The CDR3 reads CASSRDYNTGELFF. The CDR3 nucleotides are TGCGCCAGCAGCCGGGACTATAACACCGGGGAGCTGTTTTTT. The chain links TRBV5-1 to TRBJ2-2, with TRBD2 matching over 7 bases. Germline V gives CDR1 SGHRS, CDR2 YFSETQ. With 4 bases clipped from V and 2 bases from J, the junction kept 2 bases outside the gene matches. This CDR3 contains 14 residues.

The sample holds a few counts of this clonotype. This chain links TRBV9 with TRBJ2-3; perhaps D is TRBD1 or TRBD2 (6 bases each). The CDR3 extends over 15 amino acids. The germline gives CDR1 SGDLS, CDR2 YYNGEE. Trimming cost V 0 bases and J 9 bases, with 17 bases left between them. The CDR3 region is CASSVAMGGRGTQYF. The DNA of the CDR3 is TGTGCCAGCAGCGTAGCTATGGGGGGCCGGGGGACGCAGTATTTT.

This clonotype appeared many times. The chain is built from TRBV11-3 and TRBJ2-1, with D possibly matching TRBD1 (6 bases). The CDR3 runs to 15 residues. In germline, CDR1 is SGHNT, CDR2 YENEEA. Trimming shortened V by 4 bases and J by 8 bases, and 18 bases separated the two germline ends. The CDR3 bases are TGTGCCAGCAGCTCCGGACAGACCGGTTGGGATGAGCAGTTCTTC. Protein product: CASSSGQTGWDEQFF.

This clonotype was recorded a few times. The J gene is TRBJ2-1, the V gene TRBV10-3; D gene unclear. This CDR3 has 13 amino acids. V lost 7 bases and J lost 4, with 11 bases in between. Per the germline V gene, CDR1 is ENHRY and CDR2 is SYGVKD. CDR3 DNA sequence: TGTGCCATCATCCCCGACGAGTACAATGAGCAGTTCTTC. Translating gives CAIIPDEYNEQFF.

There are a few counts of this clonotype. J is TRBJ2-2 and V is TRBV5-1, with no clear D. The CDR3 contains 16 residues. Germline V gene data show CDR1 as SGHRS and CDR2 as YFSETQ. V was clipped by 0 bases and J by 2 bases, with 11 bases between them. The CDR3 here is CASSLDGHPNTGELFF. As DNA, the CDR3 is TGCGCCAGCAGCTTGGATGGCCACCCAAACACCGGGGAGCTGTTTTTT.

This clonotype showed up just a few times. The chain is built from TRBV18 and TRBJ1-6, with 7 bases fitting TRBD1. Germline loops: CDR1 KGHSH, CDR2 LQKENI. The CDR3 length is 14 residues. With V trimmed by 3 bases and J by 15 bases, 11 bases remained unmatched. In nucleotides, the CDR3 is TGTGCCAGCTCACCGGGACAGAGATTCCTGAACCTCCACTTT. This sequence encodes CASSPGQRFLNLHF.

In this sample, this clonotype turned up a few times. This chain connects TRBV12-3 or TRBV12-4 to TRBJ1-1; D not certain. Trimming took 5 bases from V and 5 from J, leaving 12 bases between them. The CDR3 runs to 13 residues. The DNA of the CDR3 is TGTGCCAGCAGTCTCACCGTAAGGACTGAAGCTTTCTTT. It codes for CASSLTVRTEAFF.

This clonotype came up a few times. The chain has TRBV6-5 and TRBJ2-3, with 7 bases lining up with TRBD1. The germline V gene encodes CDR1 MNHEY and CDR2 SVGAGI. The CDR3 spans 15 residues. The trim removed 2 bases at V and 2 bases at J, leaving 4 bases unmatched. The CDR3 reads CASSYRGQITDTQYF. The CDR3 nucleotides read TGTGCCAGCAGTTACAGGGGACAGATCACAGATACGCAGTATTTT.

V gene TRBV10-2 combines with J gene TRBJ1-2; 7 bases map to TRBD1. The CDR3 extends over 15 amino acids. Germline values: CDR1 WSHSY, CDR2 SAAADI. With 7 bases clipped from V and 4 bases from J, the junction kept 12 bases outside the gene matches. The DNA of the CDR3 is TGCGCCAGCACCCGAGGAGGGGGCTCAAGCTATGGCTACACCTTC. Translating it yields CASTRGGGSSYGYTF.

This clonotype was observed many times. The chain carries TRBV12-3 or TRBV12-4 and TRBJ1-2; D ambiguous. The CDR3 totals 11 residues. The V and J ends lost 6 bases and 4 bases respectively, with 6 bases between them. In DNA, the CDR3 is TGTGCCAGCAGGGCCGGCTATGGCTACACCTTC. It codes for CASRAGYGYTF.

V is TRBV12-3 or TRBV12-4 and J is TRBJ2-7, with D perhaps matching TRBD1 or TRBD2 (5 bases each). This CDR3 is built from 13 residues. V was trimmed by 3 bases and J by 6 bases, leaving 12 bases between them. The CDR3 region is CASSFGWDGEQYF. The CDR3 coding sequence is TGTGCCAGCAGTTTTGGGTGGGACGGCGAGCAGTACTTC.

The rearrangement uses TRBV12-3 or TRBV12-4 and TRBJ1-2, with D uncertain. The length of the CDR3 is 14 residues. The V gene lost 2 bases and the J gene lost 2 bases, with 9 bases spanning the gap. In DNA form, the CDR3 reads TGTGCCAGCAGTTTAAATGAACAAAACTATGGCTACACCTTC. Translation: CASSLNEQNYGYTF.

This clonotype has at least ten counts. The V and J genes are TRBV7-7 and TRBJ2-3; 7 bases line up with TRBD1. The CDR3 extends over 15 amino acids. Germline loops: CDR1 SSHAT, CDR2 FNYEAQ (reference sequence). After removal of 5 bases from V and 0 bases from J, the junction contained 5 bases not matched to a gene. CDR3 nucleotide sequence: TGTGCCAGCAGCCCGACAGGGTTCAGCACAGATACGCAGTATTTT. Translated, it gives CASSPTGFSTDTQYF.

This sequence joins TRBV25-1 and TRBJ2-5; D gene unclear. CDR1 is MGHDK, CDR2 SYGVNS, per germline. This CDR3 comprises 16 residues. The V end was cut by 5 bases, the J end by 0 bases, with 16 bases between. This CDR3 is CASSPSPGQDQETQYF. Here the CDR3 DNA reads TGTGCCAGCAGTCCAAGTCCAGGCCAAGACCAAGAGACCCAGTACTTC.

The V call is TRBV2, the J call TRBJ1-4, with a weak D call TRBD1 (6 bases). Per the germline V gene, CDR1 is SNHLY and CDR2 is FYNNEI. V lost 1 base, J lost 5 bases, and 11 bases lay in between. CDR3 size: 15 residues. The CDR3 nucleotides read TGTGCCAGCAGTGAAGTGGTAGGGGGGAATGAAAAACTGTTTTTT. Protein sequence: CASSEVVGGNEKLFF.

The chain's CDR3 is CASSLARTGDSPLHF. For the CDR3, the DNA is TGTGCCAGCAGTTTAGCAAGGACAGGGGACTCACCCCTCCACTTT. The chain uses TRBV12-3 or TRBV12-4 and TRBJ1-6; 9 nucleotides align to TRBD1. The junction had 4 bases not matched to a gene; V was cut back by 0 bases and J by 10 bases. The CDR3 length is 15 residues.

This chain joins TRBV11-3 and TRBJ2-6; unclear D gene. The CDR3 runs to 12 residues. The germline CDR1 and CDR2 sequences are SGHNT and YENEEA. Between the trimmed V and J ends, which lost 6 bases and 9 bases, there was a span of 9 bases. The CDR3 protein is CASSSSGNVLTF. CDR3 bases: TGTGCCAGCAGTTCGTCCGGCAACGTCCTGACTTTC.

The V and J genes are TRBV7-2 and TRBJ2-1; 7 bases agree with TRBD1. After removal of 7 bases from V and 8 bases from J, the junction contained 14 bases not matched to a gene. Germline V CDR1 and CDR2: SGHTA, FQGNSA. CDR3 length: 15 amino acids. The CDR3 DNA sequence: TGTGCCAGCAACCCCCTGGGACAGCCAGGCGATGAGCAGTTCTTC. Protein product: CASNPLGQPGDEQFF.

The chain uses TRBV4-1 and TRBJ1-1, with D perhaps TRBD1 (5 bases). Trimming stripped 5 bases from V and 4 bases from J, with 11 bases between. This CDR3 has 13 amino acids. Germline V gene sequence: CDR1 MGHRA, CDR2 YSYEKL. The CDR3: CASSSPGRTEAFF. CDR3 DNA: TGCGCCAGCAGCTCCCCGGGACGCACTGAAGCTTTCTTT.